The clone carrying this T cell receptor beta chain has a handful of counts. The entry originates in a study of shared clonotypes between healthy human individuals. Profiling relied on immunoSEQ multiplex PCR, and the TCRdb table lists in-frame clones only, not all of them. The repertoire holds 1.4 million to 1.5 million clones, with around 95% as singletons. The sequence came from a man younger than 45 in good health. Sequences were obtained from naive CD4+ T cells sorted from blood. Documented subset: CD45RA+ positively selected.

The CDR3 here is CASSDRVWGYTF. The CDR3 DNA reads as TGTGCCAGCAGTGACAGGGTTTGGGGCTACACCTTC. The V and J genes are TRBV6-1 and TRBJ1-2; TRBD1 is a possible D gene (5 bases). The CDR3 totals 12 residues. Per the germline V gene, CDR1 is MNHNS and CDR2 is SASEGT. The V end lost 3 bases, the J end lost 8 bases, and 10 bases lay between the germline ends.